This passage covers 18 T cell receptor beta chains from one sample sequenced in a study of T cell responses to AZD1222 COVID-19 vaccine. Generated by immunoSEQ multiplex PCR, the TCRdb table keeps only in-frame clones and is missing some. The repertoire consists of 45,000 to 70,000 clones, with about 89% occurring once and the leading ten covering about 14%. Here the sequenced sample was peripheral blood, taken 28 days after the second AZD1222 dose. These TCRs come from an adult who received the AZD1222 COVID-19 vaccine.

This clone was counted once. CDR3 in amino acids: CASIHGNTIYF. DNA of the CDR3: TGTGCCAGCATACATGGAAACACCATATATTTT. The genes are TRBV6-5 and TRBJ1-3; D not certain. Trimming stripped 7 bases from V and 3 bases from J, with 4 bases between. The germline V gene encodes CDR1 MNHEY and CDR2 SVGAGI. This CDR3 is built from 11 residues.

The chain employs TRBV5-5 and TRBJ1-5; a possible D gene is TRBD1 (5 bases). CDR3 length equals 13 residues. V was pared by 4 bases and J by 7 bases, with 12 bases between. Germline loops: CDR1 SGHKS, CDR2 YYEKEE (reference sequence). The CDR3 sequence: CASSLGGFQPQHF. Here the CDR3 DNA reads TGTGCCAGCAGCCTCGGGGGATTCCAGCCCCAGCATTTT. The complete variable domain, with remaining parts taken from reference TRBV5-5 and TRBJ1-5, reads DAGVTQSPTHLIKTRGQQVTLRCSPISGHKSVSWYQQVLGQGPQFIFQYYEKEERGRGNFPDRFSARQFPNYSSELNVNALLLGDSALYLCASSLGGFQPQHFGDGTRLSIL.

The rearrangement uses TRBV6-6 and TRBJ2-3, with a tentative D call TRBD1 (5 bases). V lost 2 bases, J lost 9 bases, and 15 bases lay in between. The CDR3 runs 14 residues. CDR1 and CDR2 (germline): MNHNY, SVGAGI (reference sequence). In nucleotides, the CDR3 is TGTGCCAGCAGTTACCAGCCGGGTAGGGGCACGCAGTATTTT. This translates into CASSYQPGRGTQYF.

The V and J genes are TRBV9 and TRBJ2-1, with D possibly matching TRBD2 (5 bases). The CDR3 contains 16 residues. Germline CDR1 is SGDLS and CDR2 is YYNGEE. V lost 3 bases and J lost 0, with 13 bases in between. For the CDR3, the DNA is TGTGCCAGCAGCGGGGCGGCGAGGGCCTCCTACAATGAGCAGTTCTTC. This translates into CASSGAARASYNEQFF.

This chain links TRBV30 with TRBJ2-7; TRBD1 aligns across 11 bases. CDR3 length: 14 amino acids. Germline assignment: CDR1 GTSNPN and CDR2 SVGIG (reference sequence). Trimming removed 6 bases from V and 3 bases from J; junction bases left unmatched: 7. The CDR3 region has the DNA TGTGCCTGCCAGGACAGGGGGCGTATCTACGAGCAGTACTTC. Translation gives CACQDRGRIYEQYF.

The V call is TRBV3-1 (or the pseudogene TRBV3-2), the J call TRBJ1-5; 7 bases line up with TRBD1. The trim removed 4 bases at V and 1 base at J, leaving 1 base unmatched. The CDR3 length is 14 residues. The V gene's germline CDR1 is LGHDT and CDR2 YNNKEL (reference sequence). The CDR3 reads CASSLQGSNQPQHF. The DNA of the CDR3 is TGTGCCAGCAGCCTACAGGGGAGCAATCAGCCCCAGCATTTT.

Worth noting for this clone: An end of the junction differs from the germline gene, which may be a read error. This chain uses TRBV5-4 with TRBJ1-2, with 8 bases lining up with TRBD1. The CDR3 is 12 residues long. Germline V gene lookup returns CDR1 SGHNT and CDR2 YYREEE (reference sequence). The CDR3 region has the DNA TGTGCCAGCAGCGTATTGACAGGGGCCAGATCCTTC. It specifies CASSVLTGARSF. Full variable domain (missing parts from reference TRBV5-4 and TRBJ1-2): ETGVTQSPTHLIKTRGQQVTLRCSSQSGHNTVSWYQQALGQGPQFIFQYYREEENGRGNFPPRFSGLQFPNYSSELNVNALELDDSALYLCASSVLTGARSFGSGTRLTVV.

In its sample, this clone was seen once. V usage is TRBV9 and J usage is TRBJ2-1; D is uncertain. The CDR3 extends over 13 amino acids. Germline CDR1 and CDR2: SGDLS and YYNGEE. V was pared by 0 bases and J by 6 bases, with 7 bases between. The CDR3 DNA is TGTGCCAGCAGCGTAGCGACTCGCAATGAGCAGTTCTTC. Protein product: CASSVATRNEQFF. Looking up the rest from reference TRBV9 and TRBJ2-1 gives the full variable domain: DSGVTQTPKHLITATGQRVTLRCSPRSGDLSVYWYQQSLDQGLQFLIQYYNGEERAKGNILERFSAQQFPDLHSELNLSSLELGDSALYFCASSVATRNEQFFGPGTRLTVL.

Only a few counts were recorded for this clone. The rearrangement joins TRBV19 to TRBJ1-1, with D perhaps TRBD1 (5 bases). The CDR3 runs 15 residues. The V gene's germline CDR1 is LNHDA and CDR2 SQIVND (reference sequence). Trimming took 0 bases from V and 10 from J, leaving 18 bases between them. The CDR3 sequence is CASSIDRGTPFGAFF. CDR3 nucleotide sequence: TGTGCCAGTAGTATAGACCGGGGCACGCCATTCGGAGCTTTCTTT.

This chain connects TRBV29-1 to TRBJ2-7; D is perhaps TRBD1 (5 bases). This CDR3 has 12 amino acids. V shed 4 bases and J shed 3 bases, with 10 bases lying between them. Per the germline V gene, CDR1 is SQVTM and CDR2 is ANQGSEA. The CDR3 is CSVALTDYEQYF. The CDR3 nucleotides read TGCAGCGTTGCCCTGACAGACTACGAGCAGTACTTC.

This sequence joins TRBV3-1 (or the pseudogene TRBV3-2) and TRBJ2-1; either TRBD1 or TRBD2 may fit D (5 bases each). The V and J ends lost 4 bases and 9 bases respectively, with 16 bases between them. Germline V gives CDR1 LGHDT, CDR2 YNNKEL (reference sequence). This CDR3 spans 14 amino acids. The CDR3, as DNA: TGTGCCAGCAGCCCCCTTCGTGGGGGTGGTGAGCAGTTCTTC. Residues: CASSPLRGGGEQFF.

This clone was seen a few times. J is TRBJ1-6 and V is TRBV7-2, with D uncertain. Germline V gene data show CDR1 as SGHTA and CDR2 as FQGNSA. The germline V and J ends were trimmed by 6 bases and 0 bases, with 12 bases remaining between them. The CDR3 totals 16 residues. The CDR3 loop is CASRPTSSSYNSPLHF. The DNA of the CDR3 is TGTGCCAGCAGACCGACAAGCAGCTCCTATAATTCACCCCTCCACTTT.

V usage is TRBV21-1 and J usage is TRBJ2-2; the DNA was not used to check the table's D call, TRBD2. TRBV21-1 is flagged as a pseudogene. The CDR3 runs 16 residues. In nucleotides, the CDR3 is TGTGCCAGCAGCAAATCGTTAGCGGGAGGAACCGGGGAGCTGTTTTTT. Its translation: CASSKSLAGGTGELFF.

This clone was detected a few times. The chain has TRBV2 and TRBJ1-6; the match to TRBD1 covers 7 bases. Germline loops: CDR1 SNHLY, CDR2 FYNNEI. Trimming at V came to 6 bases and at J to 6 bases, leaving 5 bases not matched to a gene. This CDR3 has 14 amino acids. CDR3 residues: CASRGQKGNSPLHF. CDR3 DNA sequence: TGTGCCAGCAGGGGACAGAAGGGTAATTCACCCCTCCACTTT.

The table lists this clone with a few counts. The rearrangement links TRBV10-1 to TRBJ1-1; TRBD1 matches at 7 bases. This CDR3 has 16 amino acids. V gave up 0 bases and J gave up 1 base; unmatched junction bases: 5. The germline V gene encodes CDR1 WNHNN and CDR2 SYGVQD (reference sequence). The CDR3 bases are TGCGCCAGCAGTGAGTCGAGAAACAGGGGGAACACTGAAGCTTTCTTT. Protein sequence: CASSESRNRGNTEAFF.

V gene TRBV6-2 or TRBV6-3 combines with J gene TRBJ1-2, with D maybe TRBD1 (6 bases). This CDR3 contains 16 residues. Trimming shortened V by 5 bases and J by 4 bases, and 20 bases separated the two germline ends. Germline lookup yields CDR1 MNHEY and CDR2 SVGEGT. The CDR3 DNA follows: TGTGCCAGCAGTCGCCCCTCACAGGGAGATTCCTATGGCTACACCTTC. This encodes CASSRPSQGDSYGYTF.

This chain connects TRBV5-4 to TRBJ1-2, with no clear D. Germline V gene sequence: CDR1 SGHNT, CDR2 YYREEE (reference sequence). This CDR3 is built from 13 residues. Trimming removed 0 bases at V and 8 bases at J, with 11 bases between. CDR3 sequence: CASSLVEGSGYTF. In DNA, the CDR3 is TGTGCCAGCAGCTTGGTTGAGGGTAGCGGCTACACCTTC.

The genes are TRBV2 and TRBJ1-2, with D hard to call. Germline-derived CDR1 and CDR2 are SNHLY and FYNNEI. This CDR3 has 14 amino acids. The V end lost 6 bases, the J end lost 7 bases, and 18 bases lay between the germline ends. Written as DNA, the CDR3 is TGTGCCAGCAGCCCCGAGCGGGAAGGAGGTGGCTACACCTTC. As protein: CASSPEREGGGYTF.